The 30 T cell receptor beta chains in this list originate from one sample, sequenced in a study of blood T cell repertoires in COVID-19. The assay was immunoSEQ multiplex PCR, and TCRdb's table has in-frame clones only and misses some. Of over 200,000 clones in the sample, about 86% were seen once. Sequencing used peripheral blood. These TCRs come from an older man with acute or convalescent COVID-19.

V gene TRBV18 combines with J gene TRBJ2-1, with a weak D call TRBD2 (5 bases). V shed 6 bases and J shed 0 bases, with 18 bases lying between them. CDR1 is KGHSH and CDR2 is LQKENI in the germline V gene. This CDR3 is built from 17 residues. In DNA, the CDR3 is TGTGCCAGCTCCCAAAACCCAAGCGGAGGCTCCTACAATGAGCAGTTCTTC. The encoded protein is CASSQNPSGGSYNEQFF.

The rearrangement uses TRBV7-9 and TRBJ2-5; maybe TRBD1 (6 bases). The germline V and J ends were trimmed by 3 bases and 3 bases, with 14 bases remaining between them. Germline-derived CDR1 and CDR2 are SEHNR and FQNEAQ (reference sequence). The CDR3 sequence is 15 residues long. CDR3 loop: CASSLLQGREETQYF. The CDR3 nucleotides are TGTGCCAGCAGCTTGTTACAGGGTAGAGAAGAGACCCAGTACTTC.

This rearrangement joins TRBV25-1 to TRBJ2-3; TRBD2 matches at 12 bases. The germline CDR1 and CDR2 sequences are MGHDK and SYGVNS. The CDR3 is 17 residues long. V trimming: 4 bases; J trimming: 1 base; junction bases outside the gene matches: 6. The CDR3 reads CASSGPWTSGGTDTQYF. The CDR3 DNA sequence: TGTGCCAGCAGTGGACCCTGGACTAGCGGGGGCACAGATACGCAGTATTTT.

The chain employs TRBV5-4 and TRBJ2-3; D possibly corresponds to TRBD1 (5 bases). This CDR3 has 13 residues. V was shortened by 4 bases and J by 6 bases, with 12 bases between the two germline ends. CDR1 is SGHNT and CDR2 is YYREEE in the germline V gene (reference sequence). CDR3 sequence reads: CASSRDRPDTQYF. The CDR3 nucleotides read TGTGCCAGCAGCAGAGACAGACCGGATACGCAGTATTTT.

The chain employs TRBV6-5 and TRBJ2-2; D remains unclear. Trimming removed 2 bases from V and 4 bases from J, with 8 bases in between. The CDR3 has 14 amino acids. Germline-derived CDR1 and CDR2 are MNHEY and SVGAGI. CDR3 nucleotide sequence: TGTGCCAGCAGTTACCTAGATATCACCGGGGAGCTGTTTTTT. Protein product: CASSYLDITGELFF.

This clone showed up just once. The chain employs TRBV30 and TRBJ1-2; maybe TRBD1 (6 bases). V lost 1 base, J lost 1 base, and 10 bases lay in between. The CDR3 spans 14 residues. Germline V CDR1 and CDR2: GTSNPN, SVGIG (reference sequence). The CDR3 DNA sequence: TGTGCCTGGAGTGAGGGACACAGTAACTATGGCTACACCTTC. Its translation: CAWSEGHSNYGYTF. The entire variable domain, with the rest obtained from reference TRBV30 and TRBJ1-2, is as follows: SQTIHQWPATLVQPVGSPLSLECTVEGTSNPNLYWYRQAAGRGLQLLFYSVGIGQISSEVPQNLSASRPQDRQFILSSKKLLLSDSGFYLCAWSEGHSNYGYTFGSGTRLTVV.

The gene calls are TRBV28 and TRBJ2-1, with 10 positions matching TRBD2. This CDR3 has 15 residues. J gave up 7 bases and V 7 bases, and 10 bases lay outside the gene matches. Germline V lookup: CDR1 MDHEN, CDR2 SYDVKM. CDR3 in amino acids: CASNLAGGLENEQFF. The DNA for the CDR3 is TGTGCCAGCAACTTAGCGGGGGGATTGGAGAATGAGCAGTTCTTC.

This chain joins TRBV5-4 and TRBJ1-2; 7 nucleotides agree with TRBD1. There are 13 residues in the CDR3. CDR1 SGHNT and CDR2 YYREEE come from the germline V gene (reference sequence). V gave up 3 bases and J gave up 4 bases; unmatched junction bases: 3. Written as DNA, the CDR3 is TGTGCCAGCAGCTGGGACAGTCGCTATGGCTACACCTTC. It translates to CASSWDSRYGYTF.

This rearrangement joins TRBV2 to TRBJ1-5; D perhaps matches TRBD1 (5 bases). Germline V lookup: CDR1 SNHLY, CDR2 FYNNEI. V dropped 7 bases and J dropped 9 bases, with 16 bases sitting between them. The CDR3 consists of 13 residues. This CDR3 is CASKRGAAGPQHF. As DNA, the CDR3 is TGTGCCAGCAAACGCGGGGCCGCGGGGCCCCAGCATTTT.

This clone was seen ten or more times. The rearrangement joins TRBV18 to TRBJ2-5; no clear D. The CDR3 totals 15 residues. CDR1 is KGHSH and CDR2 is LQKENI in the germline V gene. Trimming removed 1 base from V and 5 bases from J, with 14 bases in between. The CDR3 sequence: CASSPLRGVGETQYF. The CDR3 DNA reads as TGTGCCAGCTCACCACTCAGAGGTGTCGGGGAGACCCAGTACTTC. The whole variable domain, filled in from reference TRBV18 and TRBJ2-5, reads NAGVMQNPRHLVRRRGQEARLRCSPMKGHSHVYWYRQLPEEGLKFMVYLQKENIIDESGMPKERFSAEFPKEGPSILRIQQVVRGDSAAYFCASSPLRGVGETQYFGPGTRLLVL.

The chain joins TRBV27 to TRBJ1-1; 8 positions match TRBD1. The CDR3 covers 19 residues. The trim removed 5 bases at V and 0 bases at J, leaving 17 bases unmatched. Germline assignment: CDR1 MNHEY and CDR2 SMNVEV (reference sequence). CDR3 amino acids: CASSPWTGRWEKMNTEAFF. Written as DNA, the CDR3 is TGTGCCAGCAGTCCCTGGACAGGGAGGTGGGAAAAGATGAACACTGAAGCTTTCTTT.

The V call is TRBV14, the J call TRBJ1-1; a possible D gene is TRBD1 (6 bases). The CDR3 runs to 14 residues. Trimming removed 1 base from V and 10 bases from J, with 16 bases in between. The germline CDR1 and CDR2 sequences are SGHDN and FVKESK. As DNA, the CDR3 is TGTGCCAGCAGCCAAGTCCGGGACACAGTTTTAGCTTTCTTT. Translating it yields CASSQVRDTVLAFF.

This clone was detected once. V and J are TRBV7-2 and TRBJ2-1; D is uncertain. The V gene's germline CDR1 is SGHTA and CDR2 FQGNSA. The CDR3 runs to 14 residues. The germline V and J ends were trimmed by 8 bases and 0 bases, with 11 bases remaining between them. The CDR3: CASSFKSSYNEQFF. Here the CDR3 DNA reads TGTGCCAGCTCATTTAAGAGCTCCTACAATGAGCAGTTCTTC. Full variable domain (rest looked up from reference TRBV7-2 and TRBJ2-1): GAGVSQSPSNKVTEKGKDVELRCDPISGHTALYWYRQSLGQGLEFLIYFQGNSAPDKSGLPSDRFSAERTGGSVSTLTIQRTQQEDSAVYLCASSFKSSYNEQFFGPGTRLTVL.

The V call is TRBV2, the J call TRBJ2-2, with TRBD2 matching over 11 bases. The V and J ends lost 6 bases and 6 bases, in that order; junction bases with no gene match: 12. This CDR3 is built from 17 residues. Germline V gene data show CDR1 as SNHLY and CDR2 as FYNNEI. The CDR3: CASRDPGLAASAGELFF. The CDR3 DNA is TGTGCCAGCAGGGATCCGGGACTAGCGGCGTCGGCCGGGGAGCTGTTTTTT.

This clone has only a few counts. The chain couples TRBV19 to TRBJ2-2, with 8 bases identical to TRBD1. Trimming took 7 bases from V and 3 from J; bases not matched to a gene: 4. The CDR3 sequence is 14 residues long. From germline, CDR1 is LNHDA and CDR2 SQIVND (reference sequence). The CDR3 DNA is TGTGCCAGTATCAGACAGGGGTACACCGGGGAGCTGTTTTTT. Amino acids: CASIRQGYTGELFF. The whole variable domain, filled in from reference TRBV19 and TRBJ2-2, reads DGGITQSPKYLFRKEGQNVTLSCEQNLNHDAMYWYRQDPGQGLRLIYYSQIVNDFQKGDIAEGYSVSREKKESFPLTVTSAQKNPTAFYLCASIRQGYTGELFFGEGSRLTVL.

This chain uses TRBV10-2 with TRBJ2-1; weak D call: TRBD2 (6 bases). This CDR3 region has 14 residues. Trimming stripped 10 bases from V and 0 bases from J, with 13 bases between. Germline V gives CDR1 WSHSY, CDR2 SAAADI. In DNA, the CDR3 is TGCGCCACTCATGCTAGCGACTCCTACAATGAGCAGTTCTTC. Translation gives CATHASDSYNEQFF.

This clone has more than one count but fewer than ten. This sequence joins TRBV5-1 and TRBJ2-3, with 8 nucleotides matching TRBD2. V dropped 0 bases and J dropped 0; count of bases not matched to a gene: 3. This CDR3 comprises 16 residues. Germline V lookup: CDR1 SGHRS, CDR2 YFSETQ. CDR3 sequence reads: CASSLGLARSTDTQYF. As DNA, the CDR3 is TGCGCCAGCAGCTTGGGACTAGCGCGCAGCACAGATACGCAGTATTTT.

This rearrangement joins TRBV2 to TRBJ2-7; the match to TRBD1 covers 9 bases. The germline V gene has CDR1 SNHLY and CDR2 FYNNEI. The ends lost 1 base at V and 5 bases at J; junction bases unmatched: 6. This CDR3 region has 15 residues. This CDR3 is CASSEVGQGVNEQYF. The CDR3 DNA reads TGTGCCAGCAGTGAAGTGGGACAGGGTGTCAACGAGCAGTACTTC. The full variable domain, rest sourced from reference TRBV2 and TRBJ2-7, is EPEVTQTPSHQVTQMGQEVILRCVPISNHLYFYWYRQILGQKVEFLVSFYNNEISEKSEIFDDQFSVERPDGSNFTLKIRSTKLEDSAMYFCASSEVGQGVNEQYFGPGTRLTVT.

This clone has just a few counts. The chain joins TRBV29-1 to TRBJ2-3; perhaps TRBD1 as D (5 bases). The length of the CDR3 is 13 residues. V gave up 6 bases and J gave up 2 bases, with 12 bases separating them. Germline-derived CDR1 and CDR2 are SQVTM and ANQGSEA. Here the CDR3 reads CSVETVNTDTQYF. The CDR3 nucleotides read TGCAGCGTGGAGACAGTAAACACAGATACGCAGTATTTT.

The CDR3 nucleotides are TGTGCCAGCAGGTACAGGGGGCTCTCCTACGAGCAGTACTTC. It specifies CASRYRGLSYEQYF. This chain links TRBV6-2 or TRBV6-3 with TRBJ2-7, with 9 positions matching TRBD1. CDR1 is MNHEY, CDR2 SVGEGT, per germline. V lost 6 bases and J lost 0; bases outside the gene matches: 3. This CDR3 is built from 14 residues.

This CDR3 is CASSSTGERATDTQYF. The CDR3 nucleotides read TGTGCCAGCAGTTCCACAGGGGAGAGGGCTACAGATACGCAGTATTTT. The chain links TRBV6-6 to TRBJ2-3; 7 nucleotides align to TRBD1. The CDR3 is 16 amino acids. V lost 4 bases to trimming and J lost 3 bases; unmatched junction nucleotides: 10. Germline CDR1 MNHNY, CDR2 SVGAGI (reference sequence).

The genes are TRBV19 and TRBJ2-2, with 13 positions matching TRBD2. Per germline, CDR1 LNHDA and CDR2 SQIVND (reference sequence). V dropped 5 bases and J dropped 0; count of bases not matched to a gene: 3. The CDR3 consists of 17 residues. The CDR3 DNA is TGTGCCAGTAGTCGACTAGCGGGAGGATCGAACACCGGGGAGCTGTTTTTT. Protein: CASSRLAGGSNTGELFF.

The chain employs TRBV27 and TRBJ2-7, with TRBD1 identical over 7 bases. With V trimmed by 3 bases and J by 0 bases, 8 bases remained unmatched. Germline V gives CDR1 MNHEY, CDR2 SMNVEV (reference sequence). The CDR3 consists of 16 residues. This CDR3 is CASSFSWTGNSYEQYF. The CDR3 region has the DNA TGTGCCAGCAGTTTTTCCTGGACAGGTAACTCCTACGAGCAGTACTTC.

This chain uses TRBV27 with TRBJ1-1; TRBD1 matches 10 bases. The germline V gene has CDR1 MNHEY and CDR2 SMNVEV (reference sequence). The length of the CDR3 is 14 residues. V trimming: 3 bases; J trimming: 9 bases; junction bases outside the gene matches: 7. The CDR3 reads CASSFLGQGTQAFF. Here the CDR3 DNA reads TGTGCCAGCAGTTTTCTGGGACAGGGGACACAAGCTTTCTTT.

This clone was detected only once. The rearrangement uses TRBV25-1 and TRBJ2-7; D gene unclear. The V end was cut by 1 base, the J end by 7 bases, with 11 bases between. CDR1 and CDR2 (germline): MGHDK, SYGVNS. This CDR3 spans 13 amino acids. DNA of the CDR3: TGTGCCAGCAGTGAATCGGCAGGCGTTGAGCAGTACTTC. This encodes CASSESAGVEQYF.

The chain joins TRBV15 to TRBJ2-7; D unclear. Germline V gene data show CDR1 as LNHNV and CDR2 as YYDKDF (reference sequence). V was clipped by 1 base and J by 7 bases, with 17 bases between them. The CDR3 contains 15 residues. The DNA of the CDR3 is TGTGCCACCAGCAGAGGGCCCCCGGGTTCGGGTGAGCAGTACTTC. Protein sequence: CATSRGPPGSGEQYF.

V gene TRBV28 combines with J gene TRBJ2-1; tentative D call: TRBD2 (5 bases). Trimming left V 10 bases short and J 2 bases short, with 15 bases between. The length of the CDR3 is 14 residues. The germline V gene encodes CDR1 MDHEN and CDR2 SYDVKM. The CDR3 nucleotides read TGTGCCACCCTCTCCGGGGTGGCCTACAATGAGCAGTTCTTC. Residues: CATLSGVAYNEQFF.

As DNA, the CDR3 is TGCGCCAGCAGTGAGGCCAGCGGACTCCCCTTTAATGAGCAGTTCTTC. It encodes CASSEASGLPFNEQFF. The gene calls are TRBV10-1 and TRBJ2-1; weak D call: TRBD2 (5 bases). The germline CDR1 and CDR2 sequences are WNHNN and SYGVQD (reference sequence). This CDR3 region has 16 residues. The V end lost 2 bases, the J end lost 7 bases, and 18 bases lay between the germline ends.

The chain joins TRBV25-1 to TRBJ2-6; D might be TRBD1 (6 bases). Germline V gives CDR1 MGHDK, CDR2 SYGVNS. The CDR3 spans 15 residues. V lost 6 bases, J lost 2 bases, and 11 bases lay in between. The CDR3 loop reads CASSAGATGANVLTF. The DNA for the CDR3 is TGTGCCAGCAGCGCAGGGGCGACTGGGGCCAACGTCCTGACTTTC.

The CDR3 sequence is CASSVDSGSTGELFF. The CDR3 nucleotides are TGTGCCAGCAGTGTGGATAGCGGATCTACCGGGGAGCTGTTTTTT. The V and J genes are TRBV6-4 and TRBJ2-2, with D perhaps TRBD2 (6 bases). In germline, CDR1 is MRHNA, CDR2 SNTAGT. The CDR3 is made up of 15 amino acids. Trimming took off 4 bases at V and 5 bases at J, with 14 bases between the two ends.